These 5 T cell receptor beta chains came from one sample sequenced in a study of molecular identifiers for immune sequencing clone quantification. TCRdb re-analysed the PCR reads in MiXCR, keeping a single row per CDR3 protein. The sample contains about 320,000 distinct CDR3 sequences, 24% of which appear only once. Sample: naive CD8+ T cells from blood, with Jurkat cell RNA spiked in. Subset specified: FACS-sorted CD8+CD4-CCR7+CD45RA+ naive T cells. These receptors came from a human donor in good health. Some libraries in this study had Jurkat cell RNA spiked in.

This clonotype has a handful of counts. The chain carries TRBV24-1 and TRBJ2-2; possible D gene TRBD2, 5 bases. Trimming removed 2 bases at V and 1 base at J, with 10 bases between. Germline V gene data show CDR1 as KGHDR and CDR2 as SFDVKD. The CDR3 has 16 residues. As DNA, the CDR3 is TGTGCCACCAGTGATTCCCTAGCAGGGAACACCGGGGAGCTGTTTTTT. Its protein product is CATSDSLAGNTGELFF.

The rearrangement links TRBV7-2 to TRBJ2-7; 7 bases are shared with TRBD2. The V segment lost 1 base and the J segment 0 bases; nucleotides outside the gene matches: 3. CDR3 length equals 15 residues. From germline, CDR1 is SGHTA and CDR2 FQGNSA. The chain's CDR3 is CASSLGGGISYEQYF. For the CDR3, the DNA is TGTGCCAGCAGCTTAGGCGGGGGAATCTCCTACGAGCAGTACTTC.

In its sample, this clonotype was seen many times. The chain combines TRBV28 with TRBJ2-3, with 8 bases identical to TRBD2. Unmatched junction bases numbered 14, after V lost 5 bases and J lost 4 bases. Germline V gene data show CDR1 as MDHEN and CDR2 as SYDVKM. The CDR3 is made up of 17 amino acids. The CDR3: CASSQLPGSGSADTQYF. CDR3 nucleotide sequence: TGTGCCAGCAGTCAGCTCCCCGGGAGCGGGAGTGCAGATACGCAGTATTTT.

The CDR3 sequence: CASSEPRDPPDSGANVLTF. The CDR3 nucleotides are TGTGCCAGCAGCGAGCCCCGGGACCCTCCCGACTCTGGGGCCAACGTCCTGACTTTC. The chain joins TRBV9 to TRBJ2-6; D tentatively fits TRBD1 or TRBD2 (5 bases each). V was shortened by 3 bases and J by 0 bases, with 19 bases between the two germline ends. This CDR3 spans 19 amino acids. Germline values: CDR1 SGDLS, CDR2 YYNGEE.

The chain couples TRBV4-1 to TRBJ2-7, with no clear D. CDR1 and CDR2 from the germline V gene are MGHRA and YSYEKL. The V and J ends lost 6 bases and 4 bases respectively, with 19 bases between them. The length of the CDR3 is 15 residues. CDR3 in DNA: TGCGCCAGCAGTCTAGACCCTCGCTCTATATACGAGCAGTACTTC. This encodes CASSLDPRSIYEQYF.